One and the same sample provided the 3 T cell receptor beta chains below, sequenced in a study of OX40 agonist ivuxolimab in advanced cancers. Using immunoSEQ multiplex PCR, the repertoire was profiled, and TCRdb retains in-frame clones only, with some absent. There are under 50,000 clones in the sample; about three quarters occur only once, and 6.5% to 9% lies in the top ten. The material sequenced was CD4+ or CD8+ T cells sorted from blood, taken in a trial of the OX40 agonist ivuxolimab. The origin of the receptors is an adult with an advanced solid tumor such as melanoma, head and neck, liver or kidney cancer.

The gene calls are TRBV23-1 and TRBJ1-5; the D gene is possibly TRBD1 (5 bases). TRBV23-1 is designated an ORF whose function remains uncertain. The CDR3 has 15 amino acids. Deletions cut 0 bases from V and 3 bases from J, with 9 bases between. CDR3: CASSQSEGPNQPQHF. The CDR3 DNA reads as TGCGCCAGCAGTCAATCAGAGGGACCCAATCAGCCCCAGCATTTT.

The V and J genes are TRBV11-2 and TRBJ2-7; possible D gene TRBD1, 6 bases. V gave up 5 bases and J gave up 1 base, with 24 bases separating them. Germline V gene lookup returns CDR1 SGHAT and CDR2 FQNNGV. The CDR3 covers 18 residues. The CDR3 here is CASSPLGMRTALSYEQYF. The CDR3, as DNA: TGTGCCAGCAGCCCCCTAGGGATGCGGACAGCCCTGTCCTACGAGCAGTACTTC. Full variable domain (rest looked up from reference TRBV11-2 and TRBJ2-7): EAGVAQSPRYKIIEKRQSVAFWCNPISGHATLYWYQQILGQGPKLLIQFQNNGVVDDSQLPKDRFSAERLKGVDSTLKIQPAKLEDSAVYLCASSPLGMRTALSYEQYFGPGTRLTVT.

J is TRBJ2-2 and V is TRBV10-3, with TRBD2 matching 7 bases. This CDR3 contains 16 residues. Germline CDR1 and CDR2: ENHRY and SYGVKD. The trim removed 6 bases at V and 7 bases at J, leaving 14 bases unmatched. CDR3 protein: CAISASGPRVVGELFF. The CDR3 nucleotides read TGTGCCATCAGCGCTAGCGGTCCGAGGGTGGTCGGGGAGCTGTTTTTT.